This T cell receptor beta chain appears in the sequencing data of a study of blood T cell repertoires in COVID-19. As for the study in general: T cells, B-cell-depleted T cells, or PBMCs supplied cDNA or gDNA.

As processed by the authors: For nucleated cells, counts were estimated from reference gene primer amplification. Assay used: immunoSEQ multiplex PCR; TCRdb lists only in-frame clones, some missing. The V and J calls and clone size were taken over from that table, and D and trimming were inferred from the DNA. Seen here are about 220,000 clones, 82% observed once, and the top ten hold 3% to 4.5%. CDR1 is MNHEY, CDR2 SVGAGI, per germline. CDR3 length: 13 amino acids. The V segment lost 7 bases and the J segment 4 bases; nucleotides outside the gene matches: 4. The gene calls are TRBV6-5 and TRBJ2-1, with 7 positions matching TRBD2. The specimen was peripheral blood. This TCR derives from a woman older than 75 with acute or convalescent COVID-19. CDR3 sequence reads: CASIGTTYNEQFF. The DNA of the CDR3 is TGTGCCAGCATCGGGACTACATACAATGAGCAGTTCTTC.